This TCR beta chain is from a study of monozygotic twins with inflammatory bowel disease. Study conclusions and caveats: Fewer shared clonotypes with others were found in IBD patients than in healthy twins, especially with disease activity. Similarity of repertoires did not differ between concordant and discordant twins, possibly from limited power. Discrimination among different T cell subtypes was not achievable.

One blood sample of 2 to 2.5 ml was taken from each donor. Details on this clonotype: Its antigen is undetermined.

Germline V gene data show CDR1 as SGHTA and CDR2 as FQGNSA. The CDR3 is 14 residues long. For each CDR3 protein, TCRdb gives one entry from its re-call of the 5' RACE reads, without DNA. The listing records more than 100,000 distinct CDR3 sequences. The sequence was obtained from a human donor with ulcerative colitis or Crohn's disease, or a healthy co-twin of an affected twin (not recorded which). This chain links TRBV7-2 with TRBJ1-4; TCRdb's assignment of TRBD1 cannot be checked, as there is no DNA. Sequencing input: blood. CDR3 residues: CASSGPGTGIKLFF.